A single sample is the source of the 18 T cell receptor gamma chains below, sequenced in a study of Vδ1+ human thymocytes. Overall study findings and caveats: Thymic TRG and TRD repertoires appeared highly polyclonal, with Gaussian CDR3 length distributions.

No antigen has been identified for these receptors. Sequences come from RNA converted to cDNA by reverse transcription. Multiplex PCR used pooled V-gene forward primers and a constant-region reverse primer to amplify CDR3s. TCRdb used CATT to re-call clones from the multiplex PCR reads. The sample includes 8,500 to 13,000 gamma-chain clones, around 40% of them seen just once. The specimen sequenced was Vdelta1+ gamma-delta thymocytes from the thymus. Documented subset: FACS-sorted CD3+ TCRalphabeta- TCRVdelta1+ TCRVdelta2- thymocytes. These receptors were obtained from a boy under two years old who had congenital heart surgery.

This clone has only a few counts. At the DNA level, this CDR3 is encoded by other sequences in the same sample as well. The V call is TRGV9, the J call TRGJ1 or TRGJ2. This CDR3 region has 11 residues. After removal of 2 bases from V and 9 bases from J, the junction contained 4 bases not matched to a gene. From germline, CDR1 is GITISATS and CDR2 ISYDGTV (reference sequence). The CDR3 region has the DNA TGTGCCTTGTGGGAGGCTACTAAGAAACTCTTT. Its translation: CALWEATKKLF.

The chain uses TRGV9 and TRGJ1 or TRGJ2. Per germline, CDR1 GITISATS and CDR2 ISYDGTV (reference sequence). The V segment lost 6 bases and the J segment 12 bases; nucleotides outside the gene matches: 11. The CDR3 has 11 residues. The DNA of the CDR3 is TGTGCCTTGTGGTGTGGAAGGGTGAAACTCTTT. As protein: CALWCGRVKLF.

V gene TRGV9 combines with J gene TRGJP1. TCRdb offers no J gene call, so here the DNA was matched to germline to obtain one. The CDR3 runs 12 residues. Per germline, CDR1 GITISATS and CDR2 ISYDGTV (reference sequence). V was pared by 4 bases and J by 6 bases, with 2 bases of the junction left unmatched. CDR3 residues: CALWDSGWFKIF. The CDR3 region has the DNA TGTGCCTTGTGGGACTCTGGTTGGTTCAAGATATTT.

This clone came up a few times. J is TRGJ1 or TRGJ2 and V is TRGV9. CDR1 and CDR2 from the germline V gene are GITISATS and ISYDGTV (reference sequence). V was clipped by 2 bases and J by 11 bases; unmatched bases: 9. The CDR3 runs 12 residues. The CDR3 loop is CALWEGPQEKLF. The CDR3 DNA sequence: TGTGCCTTGTGGGAGGGACCTCAAGAGAAACTCTTT.

The chain carries TRGV8 and TRGJ1 or TRGJ2. The J gene is not listed in TCRdb, so it was assigned here from a DNA match to germline. V was pared by 0 bases and J by 5 bases, with 7 bases of the junction left unmatched. Per the germline V gene, CDR1 is VENAVY and CDR2 is YDSYNSRV. CDR3 size: 14 residues. For the CDR3, the DNA is TGTGCCACCTGGGATAGGCGTCGCGATTATAAGAAACTCTTT. This gives the protein CATWDRRRDYKKLF.

The gene calls are TRGV9 and TRGJ1 or TRGJ2. TCRdb does not report a J gene; here it was assigned by matching the DNA to germline references. CDR1 and CDR2 (germline): GITISATS, ISYDGTV (reference sequence). The CDR3 has 15 residues. Trimming took 1 base from V and 0 from J; bases not matched to a gene: 6. The CDR3 sequence: CALWEVLPNYYKKLF. In nucleotides, the CDR3 is TGTGCCTTGTGGGAGGTCCTCCCGAATTATTATAAGAAACTCTTT.

This clone appeared a few times. This rearrangement joins TRGV9 to TRGJ1 or TRGJ2. Germline trimming cut 5 bases from V and 9 bases from J; bases unmatched to any gene: 7. Germline CDR1 GITISATS, CDR2 ISYDGTV (reference sequence). CDR3 length: 11 amino acids. Here the CDR3 DNA reads TGTGCCTTGTGGGGAGAGGGTAAGAAACTCTTT. Translating gives CALWGEGKKLF.

This clone has just a few counts. The V gene is TRGV9, the J gene TRGJ1 or TRGJ2. V shed 3 bases and J 10 bases; nucleotides not matched to a gene: 6. The CDR3 contains 11 residues. Germline CDR1 GITISATS, CDR2 ISYDGTV (reference sequence). The CDR3 loop is CALWEREKKLF. The CDR3 bases are TGTGCCTTGTGGGAGCGGGAAAAGAAACTCTTT.

The rearrangement joins TRGV2 to TRGJ1 or TRGJ2. Matching the DNA to germline supplied the J gene, which TCRdb does not give. Germline assignment: CDR1 EGSNGY and CDR2 YDSYNSKV. J lost 0 bases, V lost 0 bases, and 11 bases had no gene match. The CDR3 sequence is 17 residues long. This CDR3 is CATWDGLSPPNYYKKLF. The CDR3 DNA sequence: TGTGCCACCTGGGACGGGCTATCCCCCCCGAATTATTATAAGAAACTCTTT.

This clone was found a few times. Germline is not matched at one junction end, which may reflect a read error. This chain joins TRGV4 and TRGJ1 or TRGJ2. Germline V lookup: CDR1 EGSTGY, CDR2 YDSYTSSV. The CDR3 is 15 residues long. CDR3 coding DNA: TGTGCCACCTGGGCGGGAAAGGAATCTAATTATAAGAAACTATTT. Protein sequence: CATWAGKESNYKKLF.

With respect to this clone: At the DNA level, this CDR3 is encoded by other sequences in the same sample as well. V is TRGV4 and J is TRGJ1 or TRGJ2. The germline V gene has CDR1 EGSTGY and CDR2 YDSYTSSV. V shed 1 base, J shed 6 bases, and the junction held 3 bases outside the gene matches. This CDR3 is 12 amino acids long. CDR3 region: CATWDGPYKKLF. DNA of the CDR3: TGTGCCACCTGGGATGGACCTTATAAGAAACTCTTT.

The chain links TRGV9 to TRGJ1 or TRGJ2. Germline-derived CDR1 and CDR2 are GITISATS and ISYDGTV (reference sequence). The CDR3 sequence is 13 residues long. After removal of 4 bases from V and 5 bases from J, the junction contained 8 bases not matched to a gene. CDR3 sequence (DNA): TGTGCCTTGTGGGATCCGAAGGATTATAAGAAACTCTTT. Residues: CALWDPKDYKKLF.

V gene TRGV5 combines with J gene TRGJ1 or TRGJ2. The length of the CDR3 is 15 residues. With 0 bases clipped from V and 3 bases from J, the junction kept 8 bases outside the gene matches. Germline V CDR1 and CDR2: VINAFY, YDVSNSKD. The CDR3 reads CATWDRRAPYYKKLF. CDR3 sequence (DNA): TGTGCCACCTGGGACAGGCGGGCGCCTTATTATAAGAAACTCTTT.

As concerns this clone: Different DNA sequences within this sample yield the same CDR3. This chain links TRGV3 with TRGJ1 or TRGJ2. The J gene comes from matching the DNA to germline here; TCRdb lacks it. Germline V gives CDR1 VTNTFY, CDR2 YDVSTARD (reference sequence). The CDR3 sequence is 12 residues long. After removal of 1 base from V and 7 bases from J, the junction contained 4 bases not matched to a gene. For the CDR3, the DNA is TGTGCCACCTGGGACAGTGACTATAAGAAACTCTTT. Its protein is CATWDSDYKKLF.

The chain links TRGV3 to TRGJ1 or TRGJ2. In the absence of a J gene in TCRdb, the DNA was matched to germline to assign it here. The V gene end was trimmed by 2 bases and the J gene end by 6 bases; junction bases not matched to a gene: 7. The CDR3 contains 13 residues. Germline V CDR1 and CDR2: VTNTFY, YDVSTARD (reference sequence). The CDR3 is CATWDTGFYKKLF. Here the CDR3 DNA reads TGTGCCACCTGGGACACGGGGTTTTATAAGAAACTCTTT.

This clone was detected once. The chain uses TRGV3 and TRGJ1 or TRGJ2. The J gene, absent from TCRdb, was called here by matching the DNA to germline. Trimming removed 0 bases from V and 6 bases from J; junction bases left unmatched: 8. The CDR3 loop spans 14 amino acids. Per germline, CDR1 VTNTFY and CDR2 YDVSTARD (reference sequence). The CDR3 loop reads CATWDRLICYKKLF. The CDR3 nucleotides are TGTGCCACCTGGGACAGGTTGATTTGTTATAAGAAACTCTTT.

This chain links TRGV3 with TRGJ1 or TRGJ2. The J gene is not listed in TCRdb, so it was assigned here from a DNA match to germline. The junction had 7 bases not matched to a gene; V was cut back by 0 bases and J by 5 bases. Germline V gene lookup returns CDR1 VTNTFY and CDR2 YDVSTARD (reference sequence). The CDR3 sequence is 14 residues long. CDR3 nucleotides: TGTGCCACCTGGGACAGGCTCGAGGATTATAAGAAACTCTTT. Translating it yields CATWDRLEDYKKLF.

The J gene is TRGJ1 or TRGJ2, the V gene TRGV5. Germline matching of the DNA provided the J gene here, since TCRdb leaves it blank. V lost 4 bases to trimming and J lost 0 bases; unmatched junction nucleotides: 12. Germline V lookup: CDR1 VINAFY, CDR2 YDVSNSKD. The CDR3 is 16 amino acids. In DNA, the CDR3 is TGTGCCACCTGGGAGACCAATTCACGGAATTATTATAAGAAACTCTTT. The encoded protein is CATWETNSRNYYKKLF.